Sequencing of this T cell receptor beta chain was carried out in a study of beta chain features in type 1 diabetes. Turning to the study itself: Cell yields, gender and age were comparable in patients and healthy donors. The study, taken as a whole, reports: PCR might favor shorter templates, but any such skew would affect patients and controls equally.

With V trimmed by 6 bases and J by 7 bases, 6 bases remained unmatched. Germline V gives CDR1 MDHEN, CDR2 SYDVKM. The CDR3 contains 14 residues. What was sequenced were expressed TCRB transcripts, since all of the isolated RNA had been reverse transcribed. Only in-frame clones appear in the TCRdb table, and some are missing; sequencing was by immunoSEQ multiplex PCR. The sample contains just over 600,000 clones, around 15% of which appear only once. This clone was detected a few times. What it binds is unknown. The sequenced material came from naive CD4+ T cells from blood. This TCR was recovered from a man younger than 35 in good health. V gene TRBV28 combines with J gene TRBJ1-2; 12 nucleotides agree with TRBD1. The CDR3 is CASRLGQGASGYTF. The CDR3 DNA follows: TGTGCCAGCAGACTGGGACAGGGGGCAAGTGGCTACACCTTC.